What follows are 8 T cell receptor beta chains derived from one specimen sequenced in a study of blood T cell repertoires in COVID-19. Measured with immunoSEQ multiplex PCR; TCRdb has only the in-frame clones, and not every one. The sample carries approximately 250,000 clones, about 85% recorded once. Sequenced input: peripheral blood. The receptors here all came from a man aged 35 to 55 with acute or convalescent COVID-19.

A word on this clone: Other DNA sequences in the same sample also yield this CDR3. This chain links TRBV19 with TRBJ2-1; 7 nucleotides line up with TRBD2. This CDR3 is 15 amino acids long. The germline V gene has CDR1 LNHDA and CDR2 SQIVND (reference sequence). V lost 2 bases, J lost 4 bases, and 5 bases stayed unmatched. The CDR3 reads CASSITAGRYNEQFF. The CDR3 DNA is TGTGCCAGTAGTATAACAGCGGGAAGATACAATGAGCAGTTCTTC.

V and J are TRBV5-6 and TRBJ1-2; 12 bases agree with TRBD1. This CDR3 contains 18 residues. The J segment lost 4 bases and the V segment lost 3 bases, leaving 13 bases of the junction unmatched. CDR1 is SGHDT, CDR2 YYEEEE, per germline. CDR3: CASSSPGTGGAWPYGYTF. For the CDR3, the DNA is TGTGCCAGCAGCTCCCCCGGGACAGGGGGCGCGTGGCCCTATGGCTACACCTTC.

The chain has TRBV7-2 and TRBJ1-1, with D possibly TRBD1 on 5 matching bases. The V gene lost 1 base and the J gene lost 4 bases, with 10 bases spanning the gap. CDR3 size: 14 residues. From germline, CDR1 is SGHTA and CDR2 FQGNSA. The CDR3 protein is CASSLVGGATEAFF. The DNA for the CDR3 is TGTGCCAGCAGCTTAGTAGGCGGGGCCACTGAAGCTTTCTTT.

This clone was seen only a few times. CDR3 in DNA: TGTGCCAGCAACCCGGGGTTTACTAGCAATCAGCCCCAGCATTTT. This gives the protein CASNPGFTSNQPQHF. The rearrangement uses TRBV2 and TRBJ1-5; unclear D gene. V was cut by 7 bases and J by 0 bases, with 13 bases left in between. This CDR3 has 15 amino acids. Per germline, CDR1 SNHLY and CDR2 FYNNEI. Supplemented by reference TRBV2 and TRBJ1-5, the full variable domain reads EPEVTQTPSHQVTQMGQEVILRCVPISNHLYFYWYRQILGQKVEFLVSFYNNEISEKSEIFDDQFSVERPDGSNFTLKIRSTKLEDSAMYFCASNPGFTSNQPQHFGDGTRLSIL.

The table lists this clone with a count of one. The CDR3 DNA reads TGTGCCAGCAAACCACACTCTGGGGCCAACGTCCTGACTTTC. Residues: CASKPHSGANVLTF. The chain combines TRBV6-5 with TRBJ2-6; D gene ambiguous. The CDR3 has 14 residues. CDR1 MNHEY and CDR2 SVGAGI come from the germline V gene. V was pared by 7 bases and J by 0 bases, with 7 bases between.

CDR3 in DNA: TGTGCCAGTAATCGGGTTGGCCAGGGATTAGAAAAACTGTTTTTT. Translating gives CASNRVGQGLEKLFF. The V call is TRBV19, the J call TRBJ1-4; tentatively, D is TRBD1 (5 bases). Germline CDR1 reads LNHDA; CDR2 reads SQIVND (reference sequence). The CDR3 loop spans 15 amino acids. Between the trimmed V and J ends, which lost 7 bases and 8 bases, there was a span of 20 bases.

This clone was seen more than once but under ten times. The CDR3 is CASSPGERGATYEQYF. In DNA form, the CDR3 reads TGTGCCAGCTCACCCGGCGAGCGGGGGGCCACATACGAGCAGTACTTC. V gene TRBV18 combines with J gene TRBJ2-7, with 9 nucleotides matching TRBD2. Trimming removed 3 bases from V and 4 bases from J; junction bases left unmatched: 10. This CDR3 spans 16 amino acids. CDR1 KGHSH and CDR2 LQKENI come from the germline V gene. Full variable domain (remainder filled in from reference TRBV18 and TRBJ2-7): NAGVMQNPRHLVRRRGQEARLRCSPMKGHSHVYWYRQLPEEGLKFMVYLQKENIIDESGMPKERFSAEFPKEGPSILRIQQVVRGDSAAYFCASSPGERGATYEQYFGPGTRLTVT.

This chain uses TRBV18 with TRBJ1-1, with 8 positions matching TRBD1. Germline-derived CDR1 and CDR2 are KGHSH and LQKENI. CDR3 size: 16 residues. V shed 6 bases, J shed 1 base, and the junction held 10 bases outside the gene matches. Written as DNA, the CDR3 is TGTGCCAGCTCTCCTTCTCAGGGGGCCGCGAACACTGAAGCTTTCTTT. Its protein is CASSPSQGAANTEAFF.